This section outlines one T cell receptor beta chain sequence together with its context. Antigen: not known. This CDR3 comprises 14 residues. The germline V gene has CDR1 SGHRS and CDR2 YFSETQ. The junction had 7 bases not matched to a gene; V was cut back by 4 bases and J by 6 bases. Profiled with immunoSEQ multiplex PCR; TCRdb holds only in-frame clones, not every one. This sample has tens of thousands of clones, with 75% to 90% found just once. This sample is drawn from a study of tumor-infiltrating lymphocytes in localized non-small cell lung cancer. Study-wide context: From each patient, both tumor and uninvolved lung, non-adjacent to tumor, were sampled. Study-level points and caveats: TCRbeta sequencing showed higher T cell infiltration in tumors than uninvolved lung. Immunotypes IM1 and IM2 had similar TCR-derived T-cell fractions.

The source material was lung tumor tissue. The clonotype was recovered from a human donor with non-small cell lung cancer. This chain links TRBV5-1 with TRBJ1-2; the match to TRBD1 covers 9 bases. Here the CDR3 reads CASSSPGQGNGYTF. The DNA for the CDR3 is TGCGCCAGCAGCAGCCCGGGACAGGGAAATGGCTACACCTTC.